This TCR beta chain was recovered during a study of beta chain features in type 1 diabetes listed by TCRdb under 2018. Concerning the study at large: Mean age, gender distribution, total cell number and subset yield were not different between patients and healthy donors. Regulatory and stem cell-like memory subsets were obtained from only 8 patients and roughly eight healthy donors, while naive and central memory subsets were obtained from all 30 or so donors. Across all samples, roughly 110,000,000 sorted cells were examined, and cell number per subset correlated strongly with RNA yield. The study compared TCRB repertoires of sorted circulating CD4+ T cell subsets between recently diagnosed type 1 diabetes patients and matched healthy donors. The paper as a whole reports these results and caveats: Because small numbers of individuals were included in the HLA sub-analyses, any influence of HLA type on TCRB rearrangement was left unresolved. Patients with type 1 diabetes made fewer insertions and deleted more nucleotides at VDJ recombination sites, implying thymic rearrangement abnormalities. Shorter templates might have been favored by PCR, but patient and control samples were amplified and corrected together, so both groups would have been affected equally by any skew. Because cDNA rather than genomic DNA was sequenced, highly expressing activated cells could have been over-represented, although no difference in activation and CD3 levels was found between groups. Naive, central memory and regulatory TCRB repertoires appeared more similar among patients than among healthy donors. In all four CD4+ subsets, TCRB CDR3 length was moderately but significantly shorter in type 1 diabetes patients.

From each donor, a single peripheral blood sample of about 100 mL on average was drawn into heparinised tubes. Using a panel that included CD45RO, CCR7, CD25, CD127, CD95 and CD27, naive, central memory, regulatory and stem cell-like memory CD4+ T cells were sorted on a BD FACSAria II. Every sorted population had a purity above 95%. PBMCs were isolated immediately by Lymphoprep density gradient centrifugation and stained directly without culture. Samples were stained and sorted in pairs, with one healthy donor and one patient per experiment, so that batch effects were minimized. This clone was counted only a few times. Its antigen remains undetermined. It has no much larger one-base neighbor in the sample; base qualities were not kept. All of the isolated RNA was reverse transcribed with the High Capacity cDNA Reverse Transcription Kit, so expressed TCRB transcripts were sequenced. Deep immunoSEQ sequencing was performed on naive, central memory and regulatory T cell samples, with an average of roughly 4 million total reads per sample. Sorted cells were lysed in RLT buffer, and RNA was extracted using DNase-treated RNeasy Micro or Mini kits according to cell number. Each cell subset was processed on its own to prevent cross-contamination, while patient and healthy donor samples were processed together. The immunoSEQ multiplex PCR was used to amplify TCRB sequences from cDNA, yielding 87-bp fragments that span the CDR3 region. Sequencing of the amplicons was done on the Illumina HiSeq platform. The published analysis was carried out like this. Synthetic template baselines were used to correct PCR bias computationally, reads within Hamming distance 2 were collapsed, and singletons that could not be merged were discarded. Reads were aligned against IMGT so that V, D and J genes, CDR3 length and insertions or deletions at six rearrangement sites could be assigned. Within each subset, clonotype counts were normalized to the number of sorted cells before true diversity and Gini coefficients were calculated with the tcR R package. The overlap coefficient, calculated on TCRB nucleotide sequences, was used to measure repertoire sharing. TCRdb stores this immuneACCESS table with in-frame sequences only. Part of the clones is absent; in the studies checked, under half of the shortfall reflects unresolved V genes, and no reason is known for the rest. V and J calls and clone size are given by that table; D and trimming were obtained from the DNA. This sample comprises roughly 25,000 clones, about 70% of them detected only once. The ten largest clones capture around 2% of the sample.

V loses 4 bases of germline sequence and J loses 8 bases, and the interval between the two ends is 13 bases. Its CDR3 holds 13 amino acids, cysteine through phenylalanine. The CDR3 DNA has 39 bases and is translated from base 1. The germline V gene encodes CDR1 SGHRS and CDR2 YFSETQ. The sample taken for sequencing was Tregs from blood. The sample's cell subset or site, from its label and the paper: regulatory CD4+ T cells. The source is a middle-aged woman in good health. The V gene is TRBV5-1 and the J gene is TRBJ2-1, with the D gene call left open. The CDR3 here reads CASSPYVSHEQFF. The sequenced DNA is TGCGCCAGCAGCCCCTATGTCTCCCATGAGCAGTTCTTC.